These T cell receptor beta chains were read from a single sample in a study of tumor-infiltrating lymphocytes in oesophageal squamous cell carcinoma. MiXCR, run by TCRdb on the PCR reads, gives a single entry per CDR3 protein. The sample holds roughly 6,300 distinct CDR3 sequences, 15% seen once. Input material: normal esophageal tissue next to the tumor. The receptors shown here come from a male donor with esophageal squamous cell carcinoma. Each CDR3 is given with its conserved first and last residue. D genes are given only for firm matches. Size values are once, few and many counts, or a class for expanded clones, and some rows have none.

clone_size: -
j_call: TRBJ1-2
d_call: TRBD1
v_call: TRBV29-1
cdr3_nt: TGCAGCGTTGAACGCGACAGGGGTTCTGGCTACACCTTC
cdr3_aa: CSVERDRGSGYTF

clone_size: medium-sized
j_call: TRBJ1-1
d_call: -
v_call: TRBV7-9
cdr3_nt: TGTGCCAGCAGCTTCGGGGTCAGGGGCACTGAAGCTTTCTTT
cdr3_aa: CASSFGVRGTEAFF

clone_size: medium-sized
j_call: TRBJ2-3
d_call: TRBD2
v_call: TRBV12-3/TRBV12-4
cdr3_nt: TGTGCCAGCACCCTAGCGGGGGGGCTCACAGATACGCAGTATTTT
cdr3_aa: CASTLAGGLTDTQYF

clone_size: -
j_call: TRBJ1-2
d_call: -
v_call: TRBV5-1
cdr3_nt: TGCGCCAGCAGCTCGGGGGGCCATGGCTACACCTTC
cdr3_aa: CASSSGGHGYTF

clone_size: few
j_call: TRBJ1-3
d_call: -
v_call: TRBV5-1
cdr3_nt: TGCGCCAGCAGTCTTTCTTTAACTGGAAACACCATATATTTT
cdr3_aa: CASSLSLTGNTIYF

clone_size: -
j_call: TRBJ2-7
d_call: TRBD2
v_call: TRBV15
cdr3_nt: TGTGCCACCAGCAGAGATAAAGTACGCCTAGCGGGGGGTAATGAGCAGTACTTC
cdr3_aa: CATSRDKVRLAGGNEQYF

clone_size: many
j_call: TRBJ2-5
d_call: -
v_call: TRBV3-1
cdr3_nt: TGTGCCAGCAGCCTCATGGGCGAAGAGACCCAGTACTTC
cdr3_aa: CASSLMGEETQYF

clone_size: few
j_call: TRBJ2-7
d_call: -
v_call: TRBV6-1
cdr3_nt: TGTGCCAGCAGTGGGAAGGGAGCCGAGCAGTACTTC
cdr3_aa: CASSGKGAEQYF

clone_size: medium-sized
j_call: TRBJ1-5
d_call: TRBD1
v_call: TRBV7-8
cdr3_nt: TGTGCCAGCAGCTTGAACAGGGGGCAAGTCAATCAGCCCCAGCATTTT
cdr3_aa: CASSLNRGQVNQPQHF

clone_size: many
j_call: TRBJ1-1
d_call: -
v_call: TRBV6-6
cdr3_nt: TGTGCCAGCAGTTACTCAGACTCTCTCACTGAAGCTTTCTTT
cdr3_aa: CASSYSDSLTEAFF

clone_size: few
j_call: TRBJ1-4
d_call: TRBD1
v_call: TRBV18
cdr3_nt: TGTGCCAGCTCAGCCAGGGGGCGATCCTCTGGTACTAATGAAAAACTGTTTTTT
cdr3_aa: CASSARGRSSGTNEKLFF

clone_size: medium-sized
j_call: TRBJ2-3
d_call: -
v_call: TRBV6-1
cdr3_nt: TGTGCCAGCAGCCTCAGTCGCGCAGATACGCAGTATTTT
cdr3_aa: CASSLSRADTQYF

clone_size: many
j_call: TRBJ2-4
d_call: -
v_call: TRBV5-4
cdr3_nt: TGTGCCAGCAGCTCCCTCGATGGAAACATTCAGTACTTC
cdr3_aa: CASSSLDGNIQYF

clone_size: many
j_call: TRBJ2-3
d_call: TRBD1
v_call: TRBV4-2
cdr3_nt: TGTGCCAGCAGCCAAGGAGGGACAGGAGCGGGAGATACGCAGTATTTT
cdr3_aa: CASSQGGTGAGDTQYF

clone_size: -
j_call: TRBJ2-7
d_call: -
v_call: TRBV29-1
cdr3_nt: TGCAGCGTTGCCTATATTGGGGGTGAGCAGTACTTC
cdr3_aa: CSVAYIGGEQYF

clone_size: -
j_call: TRBJ1-3
d_call: TRBD1
v_call: TRBV5-1
cdr3_nt: TGCGCCAGCAGCTCGACCGGACAGGCTCACTCTGGAAACACCATATATTTT
cdr3_aa: CASSSTGQAHSGNTIYF

clone_size: many
j_call: TRBJ2-5
d_call: TRBD2
v_call: TRBV5-4
cdr3_nt: TGTGCCAGCAGGCGACTAGCGGGGGGGGGAACCCAAGAGACCCAGTACTTC
cdr3_aa: CASRRLAGGGTQETQYF

clone_size: -
j_call: TRBJ1-4
d_call: -
v_call: TRBV7-4
cdr3_nt: -
cdr3_aa: CASSFGAGIHEKLYF

clone_size: -
j_call: TRBJ2-7
d_call: -
v_call: TRBV7-1
cdr3_nt: TGTGCCAGCAGCGCCCAACCTGGGGAAGAGACGCAGTACTTC
cdr3_aa: CASSAQPGEETQYF

clone_size: many
j_call: TRBJ2-5
d_call: TRBD1
v_call: TRBV24-1
cdr3_nt: TGTGCCACCAGTGATCCCAGGGACAGGGGGCTTATCGAGACCCAGTACTTC
cdr3_aa: CATSDPRDRGLIETQYF

clone_size: many
j_call: TRBJ1-1
d_call: -
v_call: TRBV10-1
cdr3_nt: TGCGCCAGCATACCTGGAGGGGAAGGGATGAACACTGAAGCTTTCTTT
cdr3_aa: CASIPGGEGMNTEAFF

clone_size: -
j_call: TRBJ1-1
d_call: -
v_call: TRBV2
cdr3_nt: TGTGCCAGCAGTGGATCGCAGATCACTGAAGCTTTCTTT
cdr3_aa: CASSGSQITEAFF

clone_size: medium-sized
j_call: TRBJ1-1
d_call: -
v_call: TRBV12-3/TRBV12-4
cdr3_nt: TGTGCCAGCAGTTTTCTGGTACAGGGGAACACTGAAGCTTTCTTT
cdr3_aa: CASSFLVQGNTEAFF

clone_size: many
j_call: TRBJ2-2
d_call: TRBD2
v_call: TRBV11-3
cdr3_nt: TGTGCCAGCAGCTTCTCGGCTAGCGGGACCGGGGAGCTGTTTTTT
cdr3_aa: CASSFSASGTGELFF

clone_size: few
j_call: TRBJ1-5
d_call: -
v_call: TRBV19
cdr3_nt: TGTGCCAGTAGTCGGACCGGGACACATCAGCATTTT
cdr3_aa: CASSRTGTHQHF

clone_size: many
j_call: TRBJ2-5
d_call: TRBD1
v_call: TRBV10-3
cdr3_nt: TGTGCCATCGCTCCGGGACAGGGGGCTAGGGAGACCCAGTACTTC
cdr3_aa: CAIAPGQGARETQYF

clone_size: few
j_call: TRBJ1-1
d_call: -
v_call: TRBV6-4
cdr3_nt: TGTGCCAGCAGTGTGGATTCACACACTGAAGCTTTCTTT
cdr3_aa: CASSVDSHTEAFF

clone_size: -
j_call: TRBJ2-1
d_call: TRBD1
v_call: TRBV4-2
cdr3_nt: TGTGCCAGCAGCCCTCAAGGGGACAGAGATGAGCAGTTCTTC
cdr3_aa: CASSPQGDRDEQFF

clone_size: -
j_call: TRBJ2-3
d_call: TRBD2
v_call: TRBV5-1
cdr3_nt: TGCGCCAGCAGCTTGGGGACTAGCTTTGGTACAGATACGCAGTATTTT
cdr3_aa: CASSLGTSFGTDTQYF

clone_size: many
j_call: TRBJ2-1
d_call: TRBD1
v_call: TRBV2
cdr3_nt: TGTGCCAGCCTATACGACAGGGGGCGGGAGCAGTTCTTC
cdr3_aa: CASLYDRGREQFF

clone_size: -
j_call: TRBJ1-1
d_call: -
v_call: TRBV6-6
cdr3_nt: TGTGCCAGCGGGGTCAACAGGGTTGCTGAAGGTTTCTTT
cdr3_aa: CASGVNRVAEGFF

clone_size: many
j_call: TRBJ1-5
d_call: -
v_call: TRBV6-1
cdr3_nt: TGTGCCAGCCAGGAACAGGGTTACAATCAGCCCCAGCATTTT
cdr3_aa: CASQEQGYNQPQHF

clone_size: few
j_call: TRBJ1-1
d_call: -
v_call: TRBV5-5
cdr3_nt: TGTGCCAGCAGCTTGGAGCAGGGAAGGAACACTGAAGCTTTCTTT
cdr3_aa: CASSLEQGRNTEAFF

clone_size: many
j_call: TRBJ2-5
d_call: -
v_call: TRBV11-2
cdr3_nt: TGTGCCAGCACACCTCGAGAGACCCAGTACTTC
cdr3_aa: CASTPRETQYF

clone_size: many
j_call: TRBJ1-1
d_call: -
v_call: TRBV2
cdr3_nt: TGTGCCAGCAACCGAGGGTTCAAGTACACTGAAGCTTTCTTT
cdr3_aa: CASNRGFKYTEAFF

clone_size: -
j_call: TRBJ2-2
d_call: TRBD1
v_call: TRBV5-8
cdr3_nt: TGTGCCAGCAGCCCAGACAGGGGCGGCACCGGGGAGCTGTTTTTT
cdr3_aa: CASSPDRGGTGELFF

clone_size: many
j_call: TRBJ2-4
d_call: -
v_call: TRBV6-6
cdr3_nt: TGTGCCAGCAGTTACATTGGGGGTAGCATTCAGTACTTC
cdr3_aa: CASSYIGGSIQYF

clone_size: medium-sized
j_call: TRBJ2-6
d_call: -
v_call: TRBV6-1
cdr3_nt: TGTGCCAGCAGATTTAACATCATCCTTAGGGGCGTCCTGACTTTC
cdr3_aa: CASRFNIILRGVLTF

clone_size: many
j_call: TRBJ2-3
d_call: -
v_call: TRBV2
cdr3_nt: TGTGCCAGCAGTTACGAGCCAGATACGCAGTATTTT
cdr3_aa: CASSYEPDTQYF

clone_size: medium-sized
j_call: TRBJ2-6
d_call: -
v_call: TRBV7-3
cdr3_nt: TGTGCCAGCAGCTTAGGACCTCGGCCTGGGGCCAACGTCCTGACTTTC
cdr3_aa: CASSLGPRPGANVLTF

clone_size: many
j_call: TRBJ2-3
d_call: -
v_call: TRBV28
cdr3_nt: TGTGCCAGCAGAGAAGAAGATACGCAGTATTTT
cdr3_aa: CASREEDTQYF

clone_size: many
j_call: TRBJ1-1
d_call: -
v_call: TRBV7-9
cdr3_nt: TGTGCCAGCAGCCAGCCTCCGGGGACACCGTTGAACACTGAAGCTTTCTTT
cdr3_aa: CASSQPPGTPLNTEAFF

clone_size: few
j_call: TRBJ2-5
d_call: -
v_call: TRBV5-1
cdr3_nt: TGCGCCAGCAGCTTGGGCGCGGGCCTTCTGGGGGAGACCCAGTACTTC
cdr3_aa: CASSLGAGLLGETQYF

clone_size: -
j_call: TRBJ1-6
d_call: -
v_call: TRBV11-2
cdr3_nt: TGTGCCAGCAGCCCACAGAGCTCCTGTAATTCACCCCTCCACTTT
cdr3_aa: CASSPQSSCNSPLHF

clone_size: many
j_call: TRBJ2-3
d_call: -
v_call: TRBV5-1
cdr3_nt: TGCGCCAGCAGCTTGAGCCAGCGCACAGATACGCAGTATTTT
cdr3_aa: CASSLSQRTDTQYF

clone_size: -
j_call: TRBJ1-2
d_call: -
v_call: TRBV25-1
cdr3_nt: TGTGCCAGCAGTAGCAGGAGCTATGGCTACACCTTC
cdr3_aa: CASSSRSYGYTF

clone_size: medium-sized
j_call: TRBJ2-1
d_call: -
v_call: TRBV7-2
cdr3_nt: TGTGCCAGCAGCTTAGAGTCCCGGGGCCCCCCGAATGAGCAGTTCTTC
cdr3_aa: CASSLESRGPPNEQFF

clone_size: medium-sized
j_call: TRBJ1-2
d_call: TRBD1
v_call: TRBV7-2
cdr3_nt: TGTGCCAGCAGCGCCCCGACAGGGGTATACTATGGCTACACCTTC
cdr3_aa: CASSAPTGVYYGYTF

clone_size: many
j_call: TRBJ2-2
d_call: TRBD1
v_call: TRBV27
cdr3_nt: TGTGCCAGCAGTTCGGACAGGCAAGAGCTGTTTTTT
cdr3_aa: CASSSDRQELFF

clone_size: many
j_call: TRBJ2-6
d_call: -
v_call: TRBV7-3
cdr3_nt: -
cdr3_aa: CASEIRFIGGRLERLHLRF

clone_size: -
j_call: TRBJ2-7
d_call: -
v_call: TRBV4-1
cdr3_nt: TGCGCCAGCAGCCAAGATGGGAATTACATGAATGAGCGGTTCTTC
cdr3_aa: CASSQDGNYMNERFF

clone_size: medium-sized
j_call: TRBJ1-1
d_call: -
v_call: TRBV10-1
cdr3_nt: TGCGCCAGCAGATCGACAGAAAGGACTGAAGCTTTCTTT
cdr3_aa: CASRSTERTEAFF

clone_size: many
j_call: TRBJ1-1
d_call: -
v_call: TRBV7-3
cdr3_nt: TGTGCCAGCAGCTTAGGGGGGCCATATGAAGCTTTCTTT
cdr3_aa: CASSLGGPYEAFF

clone_size: -
j_call: TRBJ1-3
d_call: -
v_call: TRBV19
cdr3_nt: TGTGCCAGTAGTGTAACCCCCTTGGACACCATATATTTT
cdr3_aa: CASSVTPLDTIYF

clone_size: -
j_call: TRBJ1-4
d_call: -
v_call: TRBV6-1
cdr3_nt: TGTGCCAGCAGTTCCACGATGGGTGCAACTAATGAAAAACTGTTTTTT
cdr3_aa: CASSSTMGATNEKLFF

clone_size: medium-sized
j_call: TRBJ1-1
d_call: -
v_call: TRBV7-9
cdr3_nt: TGTGCCAGCAGCGCCCGGGACTCCAAAGGAGCTTTCTTT
cdr3_aa: CASSARDSKGAFF

clone_size: few
j_call: TRBJ2-4
d_call: TRBD2
v_call: TRBV5-5
cdr3_nt: TGTGCCAGCAGCAGACAGGGAAGCGGGGGGGAAAAAAACATTCAGTACTTC
cdr3_aa: CASSRQGSGGEKNIQYF

clone_size: many
j_call: TRBJ2-3
d_call: TRBD2
v_call: TRBV6-2/TRBV6-3
cdr3_nt: TGTGCCAGCAGTTACAGCGGGGGGGCCACAGATACGCAGTATTTT
cdr3_aa: CASSYSGGATDTQYF

clone_size: medium-sized
j_call: TRBJ1-1
d_call: -
v_call: TRBV7-9
cdr3_nt: TGTGCCAGCAGCTTCATGTTAGGGTGGGCTTTCTTT
cdr3_aa: CASSFMLGWAFF

clone_size: -
j_call: TRBJ2-5
d_call: -
v_call: TRBV7-3
cdr3_nt: -
cdr3_aa: CASQGKVPAGWLHLRF